This T cell receptor (beta chain) was identified during a study of shared clonotypes between healthy human individuals. The CDR3 is made up of 16 amino acids. Germline CDR1 SEHNR, CDR2 FQNEAQ (reference sequence). V lost 1 base, J lost 14 bases, and 12 bases stayed unmatched. Replicate sorted-subset PCRs were loaded with about 0.2 ug DNA, about 30,000 T cell genomes. The table came from immunoSEQ multiplex PCR; TCRdb's copy has only in-frame clones and leaves some out. The data show about 1,800,000 clones, with about 95% seen just once and 0.9% to 1.5% held by the top ten. As defined, naive CD8 cells were CD45RO-negative and positively selected for CCR7, with terminally differentiated effector memory CD45RA+ cells excluded.

The chain employs TRBV7-9 and TRBJ2-1, with TRBD2 matching 12 bases. This TCR derives from a man younger than 35 in good health. Sequenced input: naive CD8+ T cells sorted from blood. The CDR3 nucleotides are TGTGCCAGCAGCTTAGAGACTAGCGGGAGCAACCCTGGGAAGTTCTTC. Its translation is CASSLETSGSNPGKFF.